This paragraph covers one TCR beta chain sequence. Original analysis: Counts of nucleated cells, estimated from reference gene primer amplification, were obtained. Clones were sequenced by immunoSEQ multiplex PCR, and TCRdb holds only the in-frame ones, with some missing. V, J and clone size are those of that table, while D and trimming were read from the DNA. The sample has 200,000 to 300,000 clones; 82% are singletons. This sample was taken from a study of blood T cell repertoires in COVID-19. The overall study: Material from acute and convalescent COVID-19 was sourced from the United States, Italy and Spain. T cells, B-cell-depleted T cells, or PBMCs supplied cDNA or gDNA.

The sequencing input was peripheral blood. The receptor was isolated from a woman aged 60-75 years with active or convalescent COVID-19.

The CDR3 coding sequence is TGTGCCAGCTATGGGGGGGGAATCACCTACGAGCAGTACTTC. Protein product: CASYGGGITYEQYF. V is TRBV2 and J is TRBJ2-7; TRBD2 matches 7 bases. Germline CDR1 is SNHLY and CDR2 is FYNNEI. The length of the CDR3 is 14 residues. V shed 8 bases, J shed 2 bases, and the junction held 9 bases outside the gene matches.